This T cell receptor beta chain is drawn from a study of blood T cell repertoires in COVID-19. Grouping used clinical history reported by participants in a survey and questionnaire. This CDR3 comprises 15 residues. The germline V gene encodes CDR1 KGHSH and CDR2 LQKENI. With 8 bases clipped from V and 7 bases from J, the junction kept 11 bases outside the gene matches. This table comes from immunoSEQ multiplex PCR, and its TCRdb copy is limited to in-frame clones, with some not included. The repertoire holds about 190,000 clones, with approximately 82% as singletons. The sequence was collected from a woman in her fifties or sixties with acute COVID-19. The gene calls are TRBV18 and TRBJ1-4; 9 bases line up with TRBD1. The sequenced material came from PBMCs or T cells enriched from blood (not recorded which). CDR3 residues: CASALQGAGSEKLFF. For the CDR3, the DNA is TGTGCCAGCGCCCTACAGGGGGCGGGTAGTGAAAAACTGTTTTTT.